Sequencing of this TCR beta chain was carried out in a study of T cell responses to AZD1222 COVID-19 vaccine. Germline-derived CDR1 and CDR2 are MNHEY and SVGEGT. CDR3 length: 12 amino acids. V dropped 5 bases and J dropped 13; count of bases not matched to a gene: 9. Study results and caveats: Clonal diversity may have been underestimated in mostly white British donors. Repertoires were collected only later (after the peak T cell response had occurred).

This clone was observed once. Its target is unknown. Profiled with immunoSEQ multiplex PCR; TCRdb holds only in-frame clones, not every one. The data hold around 180,000 clones, with more than 75% observed a single time. This chain joins TRBV6-2 or TRBV6-3 and TRBJ1-2, with 8 bases identical to TRBD1. Material: peripheral blood, obtained 28 days after the second AZD1222 dose. The clonotype was recovered from an adult who received the AZD1222 COVID-19 vaccine. Written as DNA, the CDR3 is TGTGCCAGCAGTCCCCCGGACAGGGCAGGCACCTTC. This sequence encodes CASSPPDRAGTF.